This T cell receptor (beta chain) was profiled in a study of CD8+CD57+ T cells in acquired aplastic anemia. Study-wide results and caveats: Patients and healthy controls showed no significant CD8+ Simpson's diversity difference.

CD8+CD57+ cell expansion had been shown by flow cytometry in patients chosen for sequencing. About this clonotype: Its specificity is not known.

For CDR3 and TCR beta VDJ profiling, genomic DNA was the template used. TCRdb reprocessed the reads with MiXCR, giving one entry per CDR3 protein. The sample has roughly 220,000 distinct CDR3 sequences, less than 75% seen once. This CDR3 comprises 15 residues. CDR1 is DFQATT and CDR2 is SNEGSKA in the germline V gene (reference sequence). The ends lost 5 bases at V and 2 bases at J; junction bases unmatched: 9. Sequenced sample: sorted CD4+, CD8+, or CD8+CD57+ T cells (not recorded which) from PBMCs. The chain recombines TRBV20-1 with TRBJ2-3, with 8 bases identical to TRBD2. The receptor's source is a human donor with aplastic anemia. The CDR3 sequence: CSARHAGGPTDTQYF. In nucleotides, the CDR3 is TGCAGTGCTCGACACGCGGGGGGCCCCACAGATACGCAGTATTTT.